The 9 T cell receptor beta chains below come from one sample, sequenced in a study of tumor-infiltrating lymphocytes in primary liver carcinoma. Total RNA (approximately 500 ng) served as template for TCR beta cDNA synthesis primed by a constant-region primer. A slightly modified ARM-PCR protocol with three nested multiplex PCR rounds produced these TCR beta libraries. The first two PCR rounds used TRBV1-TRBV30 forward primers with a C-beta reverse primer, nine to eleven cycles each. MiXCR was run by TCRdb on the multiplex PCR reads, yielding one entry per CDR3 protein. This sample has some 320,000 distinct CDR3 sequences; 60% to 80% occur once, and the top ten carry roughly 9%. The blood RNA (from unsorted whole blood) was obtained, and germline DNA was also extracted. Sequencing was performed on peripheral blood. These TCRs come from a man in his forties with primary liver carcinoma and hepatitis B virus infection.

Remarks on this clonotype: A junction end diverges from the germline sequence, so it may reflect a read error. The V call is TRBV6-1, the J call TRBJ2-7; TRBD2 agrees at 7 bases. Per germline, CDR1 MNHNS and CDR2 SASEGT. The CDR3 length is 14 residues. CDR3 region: CTSKRGREYYDQYF. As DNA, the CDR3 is TGTACCAGCAAACGGGGGAGGGAATACTACGACCAGTACTTC.

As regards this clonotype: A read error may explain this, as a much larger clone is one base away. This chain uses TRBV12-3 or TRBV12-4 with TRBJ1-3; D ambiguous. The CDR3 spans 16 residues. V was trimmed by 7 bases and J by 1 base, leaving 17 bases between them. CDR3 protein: CASTFRLMRSGNTIYF. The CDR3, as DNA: TGTGCCAGCACTTTCCGACTGATGAGGTCTGGAAACACCATATATTTT.

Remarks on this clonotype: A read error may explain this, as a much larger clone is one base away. Here the CDR3 reads CASSQDSAALLLGELFF. DNA for the CDR3: TGTGCCAGCAGCCAAGATTCAGCGGCGTTACTTCTAGGGGAGCTGTTTTTT. The V and J genes are TRBV4-2 and TRBJ2-2, with TRBD2 as a possible D gene (5 bases). The germline V gene has CDR1 LGHNA and CDR2 YNFKEQ. Trimming shortened V by 0 bases and J by 8 bases, and 19 bases separated the two germline ends. CDR3 length equals 17 residues.

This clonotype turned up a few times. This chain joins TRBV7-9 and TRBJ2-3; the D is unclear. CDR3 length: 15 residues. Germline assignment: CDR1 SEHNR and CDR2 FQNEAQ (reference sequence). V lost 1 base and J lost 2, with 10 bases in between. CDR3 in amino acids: CASSLEGISTDTQYF. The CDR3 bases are TGTGCCAGCAGCTTAGAGGGAATTTCCACAGATACGCAGTATTTT.

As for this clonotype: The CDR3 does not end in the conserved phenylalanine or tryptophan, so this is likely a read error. CDR3 sequence: CASSLMAAPNTEAFL. For the CDR3, the DNA is TGCGCCAGCAGCTTAATGGCCGCTCCGAACACTGAAGCTTTCTTA. The rearrangement links TRBV11-2 to TRBJ1-1; D not resolved. The CDR3 extends over 15 amino acids. CDR1 is SGHAT, CDR2 FQNNGV, per germline.

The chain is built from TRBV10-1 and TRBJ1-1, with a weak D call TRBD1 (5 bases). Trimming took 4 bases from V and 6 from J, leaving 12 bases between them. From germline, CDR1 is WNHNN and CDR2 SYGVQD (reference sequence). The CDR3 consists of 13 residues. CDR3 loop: CASSVGMGPEAFF. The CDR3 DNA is TGCGCCAGCAGTGTTGGTATGGGGCCTGAAGCTTTCTTT.

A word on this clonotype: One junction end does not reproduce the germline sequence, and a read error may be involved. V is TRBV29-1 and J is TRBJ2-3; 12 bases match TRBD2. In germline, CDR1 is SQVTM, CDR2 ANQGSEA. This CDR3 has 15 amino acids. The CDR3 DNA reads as TGCGGCGTAGCTAGACTAGCGGGAGAGACAGATACGCAGTGTTTT. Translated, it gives CGVARLAGETDTQCF.

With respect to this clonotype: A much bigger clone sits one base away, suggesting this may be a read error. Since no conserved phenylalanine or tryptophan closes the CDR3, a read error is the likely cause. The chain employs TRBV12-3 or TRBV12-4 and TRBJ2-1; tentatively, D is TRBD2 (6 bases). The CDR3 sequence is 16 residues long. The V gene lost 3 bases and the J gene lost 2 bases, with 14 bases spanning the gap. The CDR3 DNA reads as TGTGCCAGCAGTTTCGGGGGTGAGCGACCCTACAATGAGCAGTTCCTC. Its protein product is CASSFGGERPYNEQFL.

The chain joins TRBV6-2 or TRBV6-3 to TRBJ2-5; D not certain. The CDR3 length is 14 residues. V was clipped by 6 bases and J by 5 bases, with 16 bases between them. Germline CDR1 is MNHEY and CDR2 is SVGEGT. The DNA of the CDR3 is TGTGCCAGCAGCGCTAGGGTCGACGGGGAGACCCAGTACTTC. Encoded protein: CASSARVDGETQYF.